These T cell receptor beta chains were read from a single sample in a study of T cells in Graves' hyperthyroidism and ophthalmopathy. TCRdb analysed the multiplex PCR reads with MiXCR anew, one entry per CDR3 protein. The table lists 350,000 or so distinct CDR3 sequences, about a sixth of them singletons. Sequencing was done on a sample of blood. The receptors come from a woman in her twenties or thirties with Graves' hyperthyroidism that later progressed to Graves' ophthalmopathy. The CDR3 runs from the conserved cysteine through the conserved F or W. A D gene is named only where the DNA matches it firmly. Clone sizes are given selectively: once, few, many, or a class where the clone is expanded.

10 | NA | many | TRBJ2-5 | TRBV28 | TGTGCCAGCTCAAGGGAGACCCAGTACTTC | CASSRETQYF
13 | NA | few | TRBJ2-1 | TRBV28 | TGTGCCAGCAGTTCCAGGTGGCCCAATGAGCAGTTCTTC | CASSSRWPNEQFF
18 | TRBD2 | few | TRBJ2-3 | TRBV7-4 | TGTGCCAGCAGCCCTGGACTAGCGGGGCCTGCTAGCACAGATACGCAGTATTTT | CASSPGLAGPASTDTQYF
17 | TRBD1 | many | TRBJ1-6 | TRBV6-1 | TGTGCCAGCAGTGAATACGCGACAGGGTATTATAATTCACCCCTCCACTTT | CASSEYATGYYNSPLHF
14 | NA | many | TRBJ2-1 | TRBV11-2 | TGTGCCAGCAGCCCCCGAGTCCTTAACAATGAGCAGTTCTTC | CASSPRVLNNEQFF
13 | TRBD1 | many | TRBJ1-2 | TRBV28 | TGTGCCAGCAGTTTGGACAGGGGCTATGGCTACACCTTC | CASSLDRGYGYTF
13 | NA | many | TRBJ2-7 | TRBV12-3/TRBV12-4 | TGTGCCAGCAGTCCCCCCGGACAGAACGAGCAGTACTTC | CASSPPGQNEQYF
15 | NA | NA | TRBJ1-1 | TRBV7-3 | TGTGCCAGCAGCGATGGACGGACCATGAACACTGAAGCTTTCTTT | CASSDGRTMNTEAFF
13 | TRBD2 | NA | TRBJ2-1 | TRBV20-1 | TGCAGTGCCAAACTAGCGGACTACAATGAGCAGTTCTTC | CSAKLADYNEQFF
14 | TRBD1 | many | TRBJ1-2 | TRBV27 | TGTGCCAGCAGTTTGACAGGGGGCTACTATGGCTACACCTTC | CASSLTGGYYGYTF
13 | NA | NA | TRBJ2-1 | TRBV19 | TGTGCCAGTAGTATTTCAGGGAACAATGAGCAGTTCTTC | CASSISGNNEQFF
17 | NA | few | TRBJ1-4 | TRBV7-9 | TGTGCCAGCAGCTCAGGCGAAAACGGAGCAACTAATGAAAAACTGTTTTTT | CASSSGENGATNEKLFF
13 | TRBD1 | many | TRBJ1-1 | TRBV6-2/TRBV6-3 | TGTGCCAGCGGGACAGGCTTTTACACTGAAGCTTTCTTT | CASGTGFYTEAFF
15 | NA | many | TRBJ1-1 | TRBV28 | TGTGCCAGCAGTTTCCCCCTGCGGAGGGAAGAAGAAGCTTTCTTT | CASSFPLRREEEAFF
17 | NA | many | TRBJ1-1 | TRBV9 | TGTGCCAGCAGCGCCGGGGAGGCCGGGATCATGAACACTGAAGCTTTCTTT | CASSAGEAGIMNTEAFF
14 | TRBD1 | many | TRBJ1-1 | TRBV12-3/TRBV12-4 | TGTGCCAGCAGTCGGACAGGGGGGAACACTGAAGCTTTCTTT | CASSRTGGNTEAFF
17 | TRBD1 | many | TRBJ2-2 | TRBV7-9 | TGTGCCAGCAGTAAGGGCGGGGACAGGGATTTCATCGGGGAGCTGTTTTTT | CASSKGGDRDFIGELFF
15 | TRBD2 | many | TRBJ2-1 | TRBV20-1 | TGCAGTGCTAGAGAAACTAGCGGCAGCTACAATGAGCAGTTCTTC | CSARETSGSYNEQFF
15 | TRBD2 | NA | TRBJ2-3 | TRBV12-3/TRBV12-4 | TGTGCCAGCAGTTTAGCAGCGGGAGGGCCATATACGCAGTATTTT | CASSLAAGGPYTQYF
20 | NA | NA | TRBJ2-2 | TRBV20-1 | TGCAGTGCTAGAGATGCTCGGACGTCTTATCGGGGGAAGAACACCGGGGAGCTGTTTTTT | CSARDARTSYRGKNTGELFF
14 | NA | many | TRBJ2-5 | TRBV2 | TGTGCCAGCAGCGTAACTAGAAACCAAGAGACCCAGTACTTC | CASSVTRNQETQYF
14 | TRBD1 | NA | TRBJ2-7 | TRBV29-1 | TGCAGCGTTGCTACCGACAGGGATAGATACGAGCAGTACTTC | CSVATDRDRYEQYF
11 | NA | many | TRBJ2-2 | TRBV29-1 | TGCAGCGTTGCTTTTACCGGGGAGCTGTTTTTT | CSVAFTGELFF
15 | NA | many | TRBJ2-7 | TRBV30 | TGTGCCTGGAGGACGATGAGGGACGCGACCTACGAGCAGTACTTC | CAWRTMRDATYEQYF
9 | NA | NA | TRBJ2-5 | TRBV5-1 | TGCGCCAGACAAGAGACCCAGTACTTC | CARQETQYF
15 | NA | few | TRBJ2-3 | TRBV13 | TGTGCCAGCAGCTTAGGGGACACAAGCACAGATACGCAGTATTTT | CASSLGDTSTDTQYF
14 | NA | once | TRBJ2-5 | TRBV6-5 | TGTGCCAGCAGCTTAGACAGCGTCGAAGAGACCCAGTACTTC | CASSLDSVEETQYF
13 | NA | many | TRBJ2-5 | TRBV2 | TGTGCCAGCAGTCCCGGGATACAAGAGACCCAGTACTTC | CASSPGIQETQYF
14 | NA | NA | TRBJ2-1 | TRBV28 | TGTGCCAGCAGTCCGGGACGAGAGACAAGTGAGCAGTTCTTC | CASSPGRETSEQFF
14 | NA | many | TRBJ2-7 | TRBV27 | TGTGCCAGCAGTTTAATAGGCAGGGGATACGAGCAGTACTTC | CASSLIGRGYEQYF
15 | TRBD1 | once | TRBJ1-1 | TRBV5-4 | TGTGCCAGCAGCGATCGGACAGGGGGTAAAACTGAAGCTTTCTTT | CASSDRTGGKTEAFF
15 | TRBD2 | many | TRBJ2-1 | TRBV7-2 | TGTGCCAGCATCCAAGCGGGGGGGCCTTGGTATGAGCAGTTCTTC | CASIQAGGPWYEQFF
17 | NA | NA | TRBJ1-3 | TRBV19 | TGTGCCAGTAGTATAGGTACAGGTCACAGCTCTGGAAACACCATATATTTT | CASSIGTGHSSGNTIYF
16 | TRBD2 | many | TRBJ2-7 | TRBV9 | TGTGCCAGCAGCCTCGAGCCTAGCGGGAGTTGGGACGAGCAGTACTTC | CASSLEPSGSWDEQYF
14 | NA | many | TRBJ1-2 | TRBV7-2 | TGTGCCAGCACTATCACGGGGGCGAACTATGGCTACACCTTC | CASTITGANYGYTF
15 | NA | many | TRBJ1-1 | TRBV9 | TGTGCCAGCAGCGTCCTCGGGGGAGAGCCCACTGAAGCTTTCTTT | CASSVLGGEPTEAFF
14 | TRBD1 | NA | TRBJ2-7 | TRBV28 | TGTGCCAGCAGTTTTCCGGGACAGACTTACGAGCAGTACTTC | CASSFPGQTYEQYF
13 | NA | many | TRBJ1-1 | TRBV12-3/TRBV12-4 | TGTGCCAGCAGTTTTGGTGGCCAGACTGAAGCTTTCTTT | CASSFGGQTEAFF
20 | NA | NA | TRBJ2-5 | TRBV28 | TGTCTCAGCAGTTTAAAGGATCCAGTCCGGGAGTTGGCGCCCCAAGAGACCCAGTACTTC | CLSSLKDPVRELAPQETQYF
15 | NA | NA | TRBJ1-4 | TRBV7-9 | TGTGCCAGCAGCGTACAGGGCCCGGTTAATGAAAAACTGTTTTTT | CASSVQGPVNEKLFF
16 | NA | NA | TRBJ2-1 | TRBV27 | TGTGCCAGCAGATTCAAAAGAGGGGGAGGTTACAATGAGCAGTTCTTC | CASRFKRGGGYNEQFF
15 | TRBD1 | few | TRBJ1-3 | TRBV10-2 | TGCGCCAGCCGGGGGGACAGATTCTCTGGAAACACCATATATTTT | CASRGDRFSGNTIYF
16 | NA | many | TRBJ2-1 | TRBV27 | TGTGCCAGCAGTAAAGGGGCCTGGCGGGATGCGAATGAGCAGTTCTTC | CASSKGAWRDANEQFF
13 | NA | NA | TRBJ2-3 | TRBV3-1 | TGTGCCAGCAGCCGAAAACCTACATATACGCAGTATTTT | CASSRKPTYTQYF
16 | TRBD2 | NA | TRBJ2-3 | TRBV4-1 | TGCGCCAGCAGCCAAGATGGACTAGCGGGCGTGTTGGCGCAGTATTTT | CASSQDGLAGVLAQYF
12 | NA | NA | TRBJ2-2 | TRBV11-3 | TGTGCCAGCAGCCCAAACGACGGGAGGCTGTTTTTT | CASSPNDGRLFF